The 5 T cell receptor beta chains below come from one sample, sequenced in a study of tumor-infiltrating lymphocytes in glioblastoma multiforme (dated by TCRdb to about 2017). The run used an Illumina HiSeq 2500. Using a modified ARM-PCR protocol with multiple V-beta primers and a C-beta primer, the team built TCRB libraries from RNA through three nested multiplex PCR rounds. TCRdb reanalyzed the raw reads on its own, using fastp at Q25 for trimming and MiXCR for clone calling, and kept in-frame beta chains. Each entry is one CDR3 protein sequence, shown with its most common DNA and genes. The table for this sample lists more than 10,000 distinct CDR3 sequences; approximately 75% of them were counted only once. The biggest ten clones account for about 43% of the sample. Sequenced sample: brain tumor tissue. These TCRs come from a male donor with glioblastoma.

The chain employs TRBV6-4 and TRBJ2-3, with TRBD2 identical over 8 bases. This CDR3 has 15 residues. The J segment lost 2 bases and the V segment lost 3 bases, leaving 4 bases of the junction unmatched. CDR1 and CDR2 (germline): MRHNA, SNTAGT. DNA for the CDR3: TGTGCCAGCAGTGAAGGCGGGGGGAACACAGATACGCAGTATTTT. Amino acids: CASSEGGGNTDTQYF.

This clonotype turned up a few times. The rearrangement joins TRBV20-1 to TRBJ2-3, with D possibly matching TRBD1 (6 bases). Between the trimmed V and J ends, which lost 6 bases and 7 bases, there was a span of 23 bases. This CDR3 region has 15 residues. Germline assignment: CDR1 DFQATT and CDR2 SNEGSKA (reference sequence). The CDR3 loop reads CSALCTGTTLNTQYF. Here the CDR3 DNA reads TGCAGTGCCCTATGTACAGGGACAACCCTTAATACGCAGTATTTT.

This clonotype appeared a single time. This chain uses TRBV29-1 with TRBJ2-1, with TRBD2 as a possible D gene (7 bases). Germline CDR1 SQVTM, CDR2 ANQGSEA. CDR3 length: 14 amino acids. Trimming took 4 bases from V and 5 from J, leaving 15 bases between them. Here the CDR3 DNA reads TGCAGCGTTGGGGGGCGGGCGGGAGACAATGAGCAGTTCTTC. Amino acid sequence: CSVGGRAGDNEQFF.

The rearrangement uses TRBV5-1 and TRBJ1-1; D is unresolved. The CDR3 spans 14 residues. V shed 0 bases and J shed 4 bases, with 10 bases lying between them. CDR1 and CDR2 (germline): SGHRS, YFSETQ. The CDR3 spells CASSLEESSTEAFF. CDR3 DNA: TGCGCCAGCAGCTTGGAGGAAAGTAGCACTGAAGCTTTCTTT.

The CDR3 protein is CASSLGQGNTEAFF. In DNA form, the CDR3 reads TGTGCCAGCAGCTTAGGGCAGGGGAACACTGAAGCTTTCTTT. This sequence joins TRBV13 and TRBJ1-1; tentatively, D is TRBD1 (5 bases). V was clipped by 0 bases and J by 1 base, with 6 bases between them. The CDR3 sequence is 14 residues long. Germline V gene lookup returns CDR1 PRHDT and CDR2 FYEKMQ (reference sequence).